Many counts were recorded for the clone carrying this T cell receptor beta chain. The antigen remains unidentified. From germline, CDR1 is WSHSY and CDR2 SAAADI. V was clipped by 6 bases and J by 6 bases, with 15 bases between them. This CDR3 spans 13 amino acids. Previously described methods and listed TCR primers produced bulk TCR libraries. In TCRdb, the PCR reads were re-called with MiXCR into one record per CDR3 protein. Seen here are about 630,000 distinct CDR3 sequences, over 25% observed once, and the top ten hold 0.7% to 0.95%. The data are from a study of molecular identifiers for immune sequencing clone quantification. A CD8+CD4-CCR7+CD45RA+ phenotype served as the sorting definition for naive CD8 T cells. The study, taken as a whole, reports: Highly expanded clone sizes could be underestimated by identical TCR molecules that share a barcode.

This clonotype was obtained from a human donor in good health. Some libraries in this study had Jurkat cell RNA spiked in. Sequencing input: naive CD8+ T cells from blood, with Jurkat cell RNA spiked in. Subset specified: FACS-sorted CD8+CD4-CCR7+CD45RA+ naive T cells. The rearrangement uses TRBV10-2 and TRBJ2-7, with D unclear. In DNA form, the CDR3 reads TGCGCCAGCAGCCCCCGGGCCTGGGCCGAGCAGTACTTC. Translated, it gives CASSPRAWAEQYF.